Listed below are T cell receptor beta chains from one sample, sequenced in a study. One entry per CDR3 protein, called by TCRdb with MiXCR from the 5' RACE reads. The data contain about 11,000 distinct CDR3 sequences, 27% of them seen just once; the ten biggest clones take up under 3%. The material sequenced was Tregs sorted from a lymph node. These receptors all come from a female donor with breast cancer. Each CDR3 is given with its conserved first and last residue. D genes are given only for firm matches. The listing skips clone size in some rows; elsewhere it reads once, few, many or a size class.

CDR3 DNA: TGTGCCAGCAGCGCGGGACAGTTGAACACTGAAGCTTTCTTT
CDR3 protein: CASSAGQLNTEAFF
J gene: TRBJ1-1
clone size: many
V gene: TRBV27
D gene: TRBD1

CDR3 DNA: TGTGCCAACAGCCTCCGCCGGACACTCTACGAGCAGTACTTC
CDR3 protein: CANSLRRTLYEQYF
J gene: TRBJ2-7
clone size: -
V gene: TRBV7-8
D gene: -

CDR3 DNA: TGTGCCTGGGGGGACAGCACCTACGAGCAGTACTTC
CDR3 protein: CAWGDSTYEQYF
J gene: TRBJ2-7
clone size: medium-sized
V gene: TRBV30
D gene: TRBD1

CDR3 DNA: TGTGCCAGCAGAACCGGGACAGGGGATGAAAAACTGTTTTTT
CDR3 protein: CASRTGTGDEKLFF
J gene: TRBJ1-4
clone size: few
V gene: TRBV6-5
D gene: TRBD1

CDR3 DNA: TGTGCCAGCAGCTTAAGCAGGGGCCCCTACAATGAGCAGTTCTTC
CDR3 protein: CASSLSRGPYNEQFF
J gene: TRBJ2-1
clone size: -
V gene: TRBV11-2
D gene: -

CDR3 DNA: TGTGCCAGCAGTCCCGGGGACAGAAACACCGGGGAGCTGTTTTTT
CDR3 protein: CASSPGDRNTGELFF
J gene: TRBJ2-2
clone size: many
V gene: TRBV6-1
D gene: TRBD1

CDR3 DNA: TGTGCCAGCAGCCATGGGGGGGGGCTGGGCTATGGCTACATCTTC
CDR3 protein: CASSHGGGLGYGYIF
J gene: TRBJ1-2
clone size: medium-sized
V gene: TRBV4-2
D gene: -

CDR3 DNA: TGCGCCAGCAGTGATTCCGGGACTACCGAGCAGTACTTC
CDR3 protein: CASSDSGTTEQYF
J gene: TRBJ2-7
clone size: many
V gene: TRBV10-1
D gene: TRBD2

CDR3 DNA: TGTGCCAGCAGTTACAGTTGGGGCGGGAGGTGGACCTACAATGAGCAGTTCTTC
CDR3 protein: CASSYSWGGRWTYNEQFF
J gene: TRBJ2-1
clone size: few
V gene: TRBV6-5
D gene: TRBD2

CDR3 DNA: TGTGCCAGCAGCTTCGGACAGGGATCGCATTCACCCCTCCACTTT
CDR3 protein: CASSFGQGSHSPLHF
J gene: TRBJ1-6
clone size: medium-sized
V gene: TRBV5-6
D gene: TRBD1

CDR3 DNA: TGTGCCAGCAGCCCTCAGGGGTATGAGCAGTTCTTC
CDR3 protein: CASSPQGYEQFF
J gene: TRBJ2-1
clone size: medium-sized
V gene: TRBV7-8
D gene: -

CDR3 DNA: TGTGCCAGCAGCTCGGAGGGCCTTTCATACAATGAGCAGTTCTTC
CDR3 protein: CASSSEGLSYNEQFF
J gene: TRBJ2-1
clone size: medium-sized
V gene: TRBV9
D gene: -

CDR3 DNA: TGCAGTGCTAGACAGACTAGCTACGAGCAGTACTTC
CDR3 protein: CSARQTSYEQYF
J gene: TRBJ2-7
clone size: medium-sized
V gene: TRBV20-1
D gene: -

CDR3 DNA: TGTGCCAGCAGCTTCGGCAGGGGGCAGGAGACCCAGTACTTC
CDR3 protein: CASSFGRGQETQYF
J gene: TRBJ2-5
clone size: medium-sized
V gene: TRBV7-7
D gene: TRBD1

CDR3 DNA: TGCAGTGCTAGAGGAGCGGATGCAGGGGCGGTGTACGAGCAGTACTTC
CDR3 protein: CSARGADAGAVYEQYF
J gene: TRBJ2-7
clone size: few
V gene: TRBV20-1
D gene: -

CDR3 DNA: TGTGCCAGCAGTTCGGCAGGGTGGTACGAGCAGTACTTC
CDR3 protein: CASSSAGWYEQYF
J gene: TRBJ2-7
clone size: few
V gene: TRBV12-3/TRBV12-4
D gene: -

CDR3 DNA: TGTGCCAGTAGCAGCTTGGACTCCTACGAGCAGTACTTC
CDR3 protein: CASSSLDSYEQYF
J gene: TRBJ2-7
clone size: many
V gene: TRBV19
D gene: -

CDR3 DNA: TGCGCCAGCAGCCAACCCCTCCCGGGACTAGCGGGAGACCATGAGCAGTTCTTC
CDR3 protein: CASSQPLPGLAGDHEQFF
J gene: TRBJ2-1
clone size: many
V gene: TRBV4-1
D gene: TRBD2

CDR3 DNA: TGTGCCAGCAGCGCGACCTTGGACCTCGAGACCCAGTACTTC
CDR3 protein: CASSATLDLETQYF
J gene: TRBJ2-5
clone size: once
V gene: TRBV9
D gene: -

CDR3 DNA: TGTGCCAGCAGGACACTAGTCTTTCCCTCCTACGAGCAGTACTTC
CDR3 protein: CASRTLVFPSYEQYF
J gene: TRBJ2-7
clone size: -
V gene: TRBV6-2/TRBV6-3
D gene: -

CDR3 DNA: TGTGCCAGCAGCTTAGCGCCCGGACTAGCGGGAGGGTTCGGAGAGCAGTTCTTC
CDR3 protein: CASSLAPGLAGGFGEQFF
J gene: TRBJ2-1
clone size: medium-sized
V gene: TRBV7-9
D gene: TRBD2

CDR3 DNA: TGTGCCAGCAGCGACTGGACTAGCGTCAACGAGCAGTACTTC
CDR3 protein: CASSDWTSVNEQYF
J gene: TRBJ2-7
clone size: many
V gene: TRBV3-1
D gene: TRBD2

CDR3 DNA: TGTGCCAGCAGTGAGGGAACCTACAATGAGCAGTTCTTC
CDR3 protein: CASSEGTYNEQFF
J gene: TRBJ2-1
clone size: medium-sized
V gene: TRBV25-1
D gene: -

CDR3 DNA: TGCGCCAGCAGCTCCTCCTCACACGGGCGGAACACTGAAGCTTTCTTT
CDR3 protein: CASSSSSHGRNTEAFF
J gene: TRBJ1-1
clone size: -
V gene: TRBV5-1
D gene: -

CDR3 DNA: TGTGCCACCAGCTCCGAACTAGCGGGAGGGCGGAATGAGCAGTTCTTC
CDR3 protein: CATSSELAGGRNEQFF
J gene: TRBJ2-1
clone size: medium-sized
V gene: TRBV15
D gene: TRBD2

CDR3 DNA: TGTGCCAGCAGCCCCGGACGGATGAACACTGAAGCTTTCTTT
CDR3 protein: CASSPGRMNTEAFF
J gene: TRBJ1-1
clone size: -
V gene: TRBV3-1
D gene: -

CDR3 DNA: TGCAGTGCTAGAAGGGGGGGAAGGTACAATGAGCAGTTCTTC
CDR3 protein: CSARRGGRYNEQFF
J gene: TRBJ2-1
clone size: many
V gene: TRBV20-1
D gene: -

CDR3 DNA: TGTGCCAGTAGTACCCTCCAGGGCAATGAGCAGTTCTTC
CDR3 protein: CASSTLQGNEQFF
J gene: TRBJ2-1
clone size: many
V gene: TRBV19
D gene: -

CDR3 DNA: TGTGCCAGCAGCACGTCTAGCGCTCCCTACAATGAGCAGTTCTTC
CDR3 protein: CASSTSSAPYNEQFF
J gene: TRBJ2-1
clone size: few
V gene: TRBV9
D gene: -

CDR3 DNA: TGTGCCAGCGGAGGACAGGGGACTCAGCCCCAGCATTTT
CDR3 protein: CASGGQGTQPQHF
J gene: TRBJ1-5
clone size: medium-sized
V gene: TRBV6-1
D gene: TRBD1

CDR3 DNA: TGTGCCACCAGTGAAGGGACAGGATCCTACAATGAGCAGTTCTTC
CDR3 protein: CATSEGTGSYNEQFF
J gene: TRBJ2-1
clone size: -
V gene: TRBV24-1
D gene: TRBD1

CDR3 DNA: TGTGCCAGCAGTGAATACCACAATGAGCAGTTCTTC
CDR3 protein: CASSEYHNEQFF
J gene: TRBJ2-1
clone size: medium-sized
V gene: TRBV25-1
D gene: -

CDR3 DNA: TGTGCCTGCAGCGTGGGACTAGCCTACGAGCAGAACTTC
CDR3 protein: CACSVGLAYEQNF
J gene: TRBJ2-7
clone size: -
V gene: TRBV5-6
D gene: TRBD2

CDR3 DNA: TGTGCCAGCAGTTGGGCCGGGGCCTACGAGCAGTACTTC
CDR3 protein: CASSWAGAYEQYF
J gene: TRBJ2-7
clone size: medium-sized
V gene: TRBV6-5
D gene: -

CDR3 DNA: TGTGCCACCAGTGATTTCACCACCGGGGAGCTGTTTTTT
CDR3 protein: CATSDFTTGELFF
J gene: TRBJ2-2
clone size: medium-sized
V gene: TRBV24-1
D gene: -

CDR3 DNA: TGTGCCAGCAGTTTAACAGGGGACTATGGCTACACCTTC
CDR3 protein: CASSLTGDYGYTF
J gene: TRBJ1-2
clone size: -
V gene: TRBV6-5
D gene: TRBD1

CDR3 DNA: TGTGCCAGCAGTCTCAAACAACGAGAGACCCAGTACTTC
CDR3 protein: CASSLKQRETQYF
J gene: TRBJ2-5
clone size: medium-sized
V gene: TRBV6-1
D gene: -